This T cell receptor (beta chain) was retrieved from a study of cytomegalovirus exposure and HLA in healthy donors. Study-level information: Both the 120 validation repertoires and the 666 first-cohort repertoires used the same platform, as reported by a later analysis.

Using immunoSEQ multiplex PCR, the repertoire was profiled, and TCRdb retains in-frame clones only, with some absent. The sample holds roughly 150,000 clones, around 80% seen once. This sequence was found in a man aged 30-40 years in good health and CMV-seropositive. The sequencing input was PBMCs.

The CDR3 coding sequence is TGTGCCAGCAGCGAGGCAGGGACTAGCGGGGGGAGTGAGCAGTTCTTC. It yields the protein CASSEAGTSGGSEQFF. The chain couples TRBV9 to TRBJ2-1; 15 bases align to TRBD2. The CDR3 spans 16 residues. The V gene's germline CDR1 is SGDLS and CDR2 YYNGEE. The V segment lost 3 bases and the J segment 9 bases; nucleotides outside the gene matches: 7.